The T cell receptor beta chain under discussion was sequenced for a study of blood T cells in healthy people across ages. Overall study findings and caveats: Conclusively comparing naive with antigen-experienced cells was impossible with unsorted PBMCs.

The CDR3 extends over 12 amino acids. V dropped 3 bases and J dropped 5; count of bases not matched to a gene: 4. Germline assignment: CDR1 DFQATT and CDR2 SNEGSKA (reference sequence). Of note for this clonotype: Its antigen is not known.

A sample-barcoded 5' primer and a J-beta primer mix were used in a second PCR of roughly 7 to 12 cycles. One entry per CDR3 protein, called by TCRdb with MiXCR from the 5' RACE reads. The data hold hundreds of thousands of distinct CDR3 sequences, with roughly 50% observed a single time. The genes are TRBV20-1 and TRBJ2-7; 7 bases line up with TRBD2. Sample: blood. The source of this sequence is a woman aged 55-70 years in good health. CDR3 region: CSASGRLNEQYF. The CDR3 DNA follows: TGCAGTGCTAGCGGGAGGCTAAACGAGCAGTACTTC.